A single sample gave rise to the 23 T cell receptor beta chains below, sequenced in a study of shared clonotypes between healthy human individuals (TCRdb year 2020). CD8 naive samples consisted of CD45RO-negative cells that were positively selected for CCR7, yielding a CD45RA+CCR7+ population without TemRA cells. Receptor libraries were prepared by the immunoSEQ multiplex PCR assay. TCRdb took this table from immuneACCESS and kept in-frame rearrangements with V and J called. Such tables lack part of the clones; where checked against another copy, unresolved V genes explain under half of the gap, and the rest is unexplained. This sample comprises some 2 million clones, about 95% of them detected only once. The ten largest clones add up to more than 0.9% of the sample. The sequenced sample consisted of naive CD8+ T cells sorted from blood. The cell subset or site label on this specimen signifies: CD45RA+CCR7+. The receptors originated from a man aged 18 to 35 in good health.

The CDR3 region has the DNA TGTGCCAGCAGCTCCCGGTCCGACAGGGTCAACACAGATACGCAGTATTTT. The encoded protein is CASSSRSDRVNTDTQYF. The gene calls are TRBV7-9 and TRBJ2-3; 7 positions agree with TRBD1. V lost 4 bases to trimming and J lost 2 bases; unmatched junction nucleotides: 12. Germline V gene sequence: CDR1 SEHNR, CDR2 FQNEAQ (reference sequence). This CDR3 has 17 amino acids.

The V call is TRBV6-1, the J call TRBJ1-6; the D is unclear. This CDR3 has 14 amino acids. Germline V CDR1 and CDR2: MNHNS, SASEGT. Trimming removed 4 bases at V and 2 bases at J, with 6 bases between. CDR3 in DNA: TGTGCCAGCAGTGGTGGACCCTATAATTCACCCCTCCACTTT. It yields the protein CASSGGPYNSPLHF.

The V and J genes are TRBV25-1 and TRBJ1-1; the D is unclear. Per germline, CDR1 MGHDK and CDR2 SYGVNS. The CDR3 runs 16 residues. Trimming cost V 2 bases and J 2 bases, with 15 bases left between them. The CDR3 DNA follows: TGTGCCAGCAGTGAAAATTCCGCATACTCAAACACTGAAGCTTTCTTT. Translating it yields CASSENSAYSNTEAFF. Together with reference TRBV25-1 and TRBJ1-1, the CDR3 gives the full variable domain: EADIYQTPRYLVIGTGKKITLECSQTMGHDKMYWYQQDPGMELHLIHYSYGVNSTEKGDLSSESTVSRIRTEHFPLTLESARPSHTSQYLCASSENSAYSNTEAFFGQGTRLTVV.

The rearrangement links TRBV7-2 to TRBJ1-5, with unresolved D. Germline CDR1 SGHTA, CDR2 FQGNSA. The CDR3 covers 15 residues. The V end lost 2 bases, the J end lost 0 bases, and 8 bases lay between the germline ends. In nucleotides, the CDR3 is TGTGCCAGCAGCTTATTAGGGTTTAGCAATCAGCCCCAGCATTTT. Its translation: CASSLLGFSNQPQHF.

The gene calls are TRBV27 and TRBJ2-2, with 7 positions matching TRBD1. The J segment lost 5 bases and the V segment lost 6 bases, leaving 12 bases of the junction unmatched. There are 16 residues in the CDR3. Germline V CDR1 and CDR2: MNHEY, SMNVEV (reference sequence). CDR3 loop: CASSFLLLQGTGELFF. The CDR3 nucleotides read TGTGCCAGCAGCTTTTTGTTATTACAGGGGACCGGGGAGCTGTTTTTT.

In this sample, this clone turned up once. The chain is built from TRBV7-2 and TRBJ2-1, with 9 bases lining up with TRBD1. The CDR3 is 14 amino acids. With V trimmed by 3 bases and J by 4 bases, 1 base remained unmatched. Germline V gene data show CDR1 as SGHTA and CDR2 as FQGNSA. The CDR3 bases are TGTGCCAGCAGCTTCGGGACAGGGTACAATGAGCAGTTCTTC. Protein product: CASSFGTGYNEQFF.

This chain connects TRBV4-1 to TRBJ2-1; TRBD2 matches 8 bases. V shed 4 bases, J shed 8 bases, and the junction held 10 bases outside the gene matches. The CDR3 extends over 15 amino acids. Germline loops: CDR1 MGHRA, CDR2 YSYEKL. This chain's CDR3 is CASSPNGPREDEQFF. The DNA of the CDR3 is TGCGCCAGCAGCCCGAACGGTCCGCGGGAGGATGAGCAGTTCTTC.

The chain links TRBV19 to TRBJ2-2; D might be TRBD1 (6 bases). The V end lost 10 bases, the J end lost 0 bases, and 9 bases lay between the germline ends. The CDR3 length is 13 residues. The germline V gene encodes CDR1 LNHDA and CDR2 SQIVND (reference sequence). CDR3 bases: TGTGCCACCCGGACAGCGAACACCGGGGAGCTGTTTTTT. Encoded protein: CATRTANTGELFF.

The chain combines TRBV5-6 with TRBJ2-5, with 7 bases aligning to TRBD2. Trimming removed 1 base from V and 0 bases from J; junction bases left unmatched: 3. The germline gives CDR1 SGHDT, CDR2 YYEEEE. CDR3 size: 15 residues. CDR3 in amino acids: CASSLTLANQETQYF. The CDR3 nucleotides are TGTGCCAGCAGCTTGACACTAGCGAACCAAGAGACCCAGTACTTC.

This chain joins TRBV27 and TRBJ1-5; 7 bases match TRBD1. The length of the CDR3 is 15 residues. After removal of 4 bases from V and 1 base from J, the junction contained 4 bases not matched to a gene. From germline, CDR1 is MNHEY and CDR2 SMNVEV (reference sequence). The CDR3 sequence is CASSSTGESNQPQHF. The CDR3 DNA follows: TGTGCCAGCAGTTCAACAGGGGAAAGCAATCAGCCCCAGCATTTT.

As to this clone: A much larger clone differs from this one at a single base, so this may be a read error. This rearrangement joins TRBV6-6 to TRBJ2-3, with D unclear. CDR3 size: 12 residues. Looked up from germline, CDR1 is MNHNY and CDR2 is SVGAGI (reference sequence). With 6 bases removed from V and 0 bases from J, the gap between germline ends came to 4 bases. The CDR3 nucleotides read TGTGCCAGCAGCCGAAGCACAGATACGCAGTATTTT. Protein product: CASSRSTDTQYF.

This clone was observed a single time. The chain couples TRBV13 to TRBJ2-5; D might be TRBD1 (6 bases). V was cut by 0 bases and J by 2 bases, with 10 bases left in between. This CDR3 has 15 residues. Germline CDR1 PRHDT, CDR2 FYEKMQ (reference sequence). CDR3 DNA: TGTGCCAGCAGCTTAGGGGGACACCTACAAGAGACCCAGTACTTC. This sequence encodes CASSLGGHLQETQYF. Supplemented by reference TRBV13 and TRBJ2-5, the full variable domain reads AAGVIQSPRHLIKEKRETATLKCYPIPRHDTVYWYQQGPGQDPQFLISFYEKMQSDKGSIPDRFSAQQFSDYHSELNMSSLELGDSALYFCASSLGGHLQETQYFGPGTRLLVL.

V and J are TRBV14 and TRBJ2-2, with D possibly called TRBD1 or TRBD2 (5 bases each). With 2 bases removed from V and 10 bases from J, the gap between germline ends came to 11 bases. Germline V CDR1 and CDR2: SGHDN, FVKESK. This CDR3 is 13 amino acids long. For the CDR3, the DNA is TGTGCCAGCAGCCAAATGGGGGACGCGGAGCTGTTTTTT. This translates into CASSQMGDAELFF.

The sample holds a few counts of this clone. The J gene is TRBJ1-2, the V gene TRBV14; 12 bases are shared with TRBD1. The CDR3 contains 16 residues. Germline-derived CDR1 and CDR2 are SGHDN and FVKESK. J lost 6 bases, V lost 1 base, and 6 bases had no gene match. CDR3 residues: CASSQVGTGGRDGYTF. CDR3 nucleotide sequence: TGTGCCAGCAGCCAAGTCGGGACAGGGGGCAGGGATGGCTACACCTTC.

Here the CDR3 reads CASSDSRFYEQYF. CDR3 bases: TGTGCCAGCAGCGACAGCCGGTTCTACGAGCAGTACTTC. This rearrangement joins TRBV13 to TRBJ2-7; D is possibly TRBD1 (5 bases). The ends were cut back, 5 bases at V and 3 bases at J, with 11 bases in the middle. The CDR3 length is 13 residues. Germline assignment: CDR1 PRHDT and CDR2 FYEKMQ (reference sequence).

This rearrangement joins TRBV29-1 to TRBJ2-3; 13 bases match TRBD2. Germline CDR1 is SQVTM and CDR2 is ANQGSEA. Unmatched junction bases numbered 9, after V lost 3 bases and J lost 6 bases. The CDR3 has 16 amino acids. The CDR3 region is CSVDGTSGGVRDTQYF. CDR3 bases: TGCAGCGTTGACGGCACTAGCGGGGGGGTCAGGGATACGCAGTATTTT.

The chain joins TRBV27 to TRBJ2-7, with 11 positions matching TRBD2. This CDR3 comprises 15 residues. With 3 bases clipped from V and 7 bases from J, the junction kept 8 bases outside the gene matches. Germline assignment: CDR1 MNHEY and CDR2 SMNVEV (reference sequence). The CDR3 spells CASSFGLAGGREQYF. DNA for the CDR3: TGTGCCAGCAGTTTCGGGCTAGCGGGAGGTCGGGAGCAGTACTTC.

The chain combines TRBV9 with TRBJ1-1; no clear D gene. This CDR3 comprises 13 residues. Per germline, CDR1 SGDLS and CDR2 YYNGEE. The V and J ends lost 4 bases and 1 base respectively, with 8 bases between them. The CDR3: CASSSGSNTEAFF. The CDR3 nucleotides are TGTGCCAGCAGCTCTGGATCGAACACTGAAGCTTTCTTT.

The V and J genes are TRBV4-1 and TRBJ2-7, with D hard to call. The germline V and J ends were trimmed by 4 bases and 0 bases, with 10 bases remaining between them. The CDR3 totals 14 residues. CDR1 and CDR2 (germline): MGHRA, YSYEKL. The chain's CDR3 is CASSPRGSSYEQYF. CDR3 DNA: TGCGCCAGCAGCCCCAGAGGTTCCTCCTACGAGCAGTACTTC.

This chain connects TRBV28 to TRBJ1-1; D is unresolved. The CDR3 contains 14 residues. With 3 bases removed from V and 4 bases from J, the gap between germline ends came to 12 bases. CDR1 and CDR2 (germline): MDHEN, SYDVKM. In DNA, the CDR3 is TGTGCCAGCAGTTTGTCCGGGGATAGCACTGAAGCTTTCTTT. Translating it yields CASSLSGDSTEAFF.

V gene TRBV9 combines with J gene TRBJ1-3, with a weak D call TRBD1 (6 bases). The germline V and J ends were trimmed by 4 bases and 4 bases, with 15 bases remaining between them. Germline-derived CDR1 and CDR2 are SGDLS and YYNGEE. This CDR3 is 15 amino acids long. As DNA, the CDR3 is TGTGCCAGCAGCCTCGGGGGGGCGGCAGGAAACACCATATATTTT. It is translated as CASSLGGAAGNTIYF.

CDR3 sequence reads: CASSQDSGPGDTQYF. The CDR3 region has the DNA TGCGCCAGCAGCCAAGATTCAGGGCCAGGGGATACGCAGTATTTT. The chain is built from TRBV4-3 and TRBJ2-3; maybe TRBD1 (5 bases). Germline V gene sequence: CDR1 LGHNA, CDR2 YSLEER. The CDR3 is made up of 15 amino acids. V lost 0 bases, J lost 6 bases, and 13 bases lay in between.

The J gene is TRBJ2-2, the V gene TRBV10-3; 9 nucleotides match TRBD2. This CDR3 is 18 amino acids long. V trimming: 0 bases; J trimming: 6 bases; junction bases outside the gene matches: 11. The germline gives CDR1 ENHRY, CDR2 SYGVKD. This chain's CDR3 is CAISESRSSGSRAGELFF. CDR3 nucleotides: TGTGCCATCAGTGAGTCCCGGAGTAGCGGGAGTCGGGCCGGGGAGCTGTTTTTT.